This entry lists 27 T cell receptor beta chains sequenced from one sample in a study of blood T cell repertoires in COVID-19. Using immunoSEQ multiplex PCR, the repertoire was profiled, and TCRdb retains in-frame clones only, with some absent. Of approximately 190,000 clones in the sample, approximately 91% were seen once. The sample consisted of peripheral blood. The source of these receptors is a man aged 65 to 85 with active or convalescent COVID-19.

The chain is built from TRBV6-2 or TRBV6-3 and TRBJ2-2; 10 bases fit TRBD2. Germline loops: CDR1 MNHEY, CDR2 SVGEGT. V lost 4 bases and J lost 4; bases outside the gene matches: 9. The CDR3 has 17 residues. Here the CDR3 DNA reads TGTGCCAGCAGTTCAAGAAGCGGGGGGGCATTCACCGGGGAGCTGTTTTTT. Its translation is CASSSRSGGAFTGELFF.

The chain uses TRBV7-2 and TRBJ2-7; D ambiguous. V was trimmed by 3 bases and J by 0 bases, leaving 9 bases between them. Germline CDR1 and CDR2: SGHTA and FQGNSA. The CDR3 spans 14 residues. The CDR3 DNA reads TGTGCCAGCAGCTTTAACCGCGACTCCTACGAGCAGTACTTC. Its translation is CASSFNRDSYEQYF. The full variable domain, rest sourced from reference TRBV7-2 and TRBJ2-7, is GAGVSQSPSNKVTEKGKDVELRCDPISGHTALYWYRQSLGQGLEFLIYFQGNSAPDKSGLPSDRFSAERTGGSVSTLTIQRTQQEDSAVYLCASSFNRDSYEQYFGPGTRLTVT.

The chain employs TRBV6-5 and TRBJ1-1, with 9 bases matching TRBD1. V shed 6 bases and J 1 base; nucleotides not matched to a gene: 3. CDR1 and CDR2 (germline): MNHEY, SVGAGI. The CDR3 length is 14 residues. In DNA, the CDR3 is TGTGCCAGCAGGGACAGGGGTAGGAACACTGAAGCTTTCTTT. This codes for CASRDRGRNTEAFF.

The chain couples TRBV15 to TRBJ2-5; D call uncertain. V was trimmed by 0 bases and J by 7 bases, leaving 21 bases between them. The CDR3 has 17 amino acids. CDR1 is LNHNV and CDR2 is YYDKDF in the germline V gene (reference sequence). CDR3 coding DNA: TGTGCCACCAGCAGAGATGGGTTGGGTGGGCTCCCCGGGACCCAGTACTTC. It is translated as CATSRDGLGGLPGTQYF.

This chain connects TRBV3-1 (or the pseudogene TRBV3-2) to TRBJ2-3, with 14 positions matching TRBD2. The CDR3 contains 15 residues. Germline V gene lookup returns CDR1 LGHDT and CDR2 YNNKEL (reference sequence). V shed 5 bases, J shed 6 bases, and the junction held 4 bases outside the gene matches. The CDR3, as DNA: TGTGCCAGCAGCGGACTAGCGGGAGGCGCTGATACGCAGTATTTT. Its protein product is CASSGLAGGADTQYF.

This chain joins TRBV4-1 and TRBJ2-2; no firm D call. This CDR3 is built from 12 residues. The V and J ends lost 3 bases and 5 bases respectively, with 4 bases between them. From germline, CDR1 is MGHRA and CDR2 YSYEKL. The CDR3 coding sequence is TGCGCCAGCAGCCATCTGACCGGGGAGCTGTTTTTT. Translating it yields CASSHLTGELFF.

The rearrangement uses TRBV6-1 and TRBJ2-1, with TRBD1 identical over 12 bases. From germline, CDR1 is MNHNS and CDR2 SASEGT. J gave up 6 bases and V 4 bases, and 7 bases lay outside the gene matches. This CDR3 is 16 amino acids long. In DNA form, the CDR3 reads TGTGCCAGCAGTGGACCCCGGGACAGGGGGCCCAATGAGCAGTTCTTC. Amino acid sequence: CASSGPRDRGPNEQFF.

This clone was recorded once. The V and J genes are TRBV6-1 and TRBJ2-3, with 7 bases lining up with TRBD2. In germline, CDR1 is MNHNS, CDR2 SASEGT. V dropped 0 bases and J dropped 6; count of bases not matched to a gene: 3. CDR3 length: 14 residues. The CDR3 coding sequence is TGTGCCAGCAGTGAAGCGGCCGGGGGGGATACGCAGTATTTT. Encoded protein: CASSEAAGGDTQYF.

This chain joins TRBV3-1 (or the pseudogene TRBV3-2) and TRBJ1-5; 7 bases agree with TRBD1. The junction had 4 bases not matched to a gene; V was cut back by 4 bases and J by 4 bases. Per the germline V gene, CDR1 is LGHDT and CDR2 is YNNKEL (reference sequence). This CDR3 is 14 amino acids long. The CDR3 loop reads CASSLSGGNQPQHF. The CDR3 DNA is TGTGCCAGCAGCCTCTCAGGGGGAAATCAGCCCCAGCATTTT.

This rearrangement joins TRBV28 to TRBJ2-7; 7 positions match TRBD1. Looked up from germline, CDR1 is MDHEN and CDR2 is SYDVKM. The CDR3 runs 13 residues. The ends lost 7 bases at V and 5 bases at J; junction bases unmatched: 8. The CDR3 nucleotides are TGTGCCAGCATCTCACAGGGGCAGAACGAGCAGTACTTC. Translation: CASISQGQNEQYF.

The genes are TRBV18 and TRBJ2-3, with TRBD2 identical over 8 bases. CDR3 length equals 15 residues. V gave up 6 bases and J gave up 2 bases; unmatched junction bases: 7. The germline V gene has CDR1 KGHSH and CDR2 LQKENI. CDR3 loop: CASSPGLVNTDTQYF. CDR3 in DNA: TGTGCCAGCTCCCCGGGACTAGTAAACACAGATACGCAGTATTTT.

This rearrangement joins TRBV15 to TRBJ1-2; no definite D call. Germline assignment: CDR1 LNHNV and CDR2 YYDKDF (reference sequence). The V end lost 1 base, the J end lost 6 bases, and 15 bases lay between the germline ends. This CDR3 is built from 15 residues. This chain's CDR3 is CATSRGPHMEDGYTF. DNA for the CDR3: TGTGCCACCAGCAGAGGCCCCCATATGGAGGATGGCTACACCTTC.

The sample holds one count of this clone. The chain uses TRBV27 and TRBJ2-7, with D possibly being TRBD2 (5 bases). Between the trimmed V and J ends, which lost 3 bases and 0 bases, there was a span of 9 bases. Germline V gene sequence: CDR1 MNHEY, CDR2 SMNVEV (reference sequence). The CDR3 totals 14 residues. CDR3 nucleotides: TGTGCCAGCAGTTTGTCGACTAACTCCTACGAGCAGTACTTC. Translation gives CASSLSTNSYEQYF.

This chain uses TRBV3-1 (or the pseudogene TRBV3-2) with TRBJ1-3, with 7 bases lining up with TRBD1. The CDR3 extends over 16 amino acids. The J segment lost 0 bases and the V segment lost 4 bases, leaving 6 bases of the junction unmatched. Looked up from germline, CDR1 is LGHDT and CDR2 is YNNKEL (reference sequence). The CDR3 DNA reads TGTGCCAGCAGCCCCACGGGGACAGACTCTGGAAACACCATATATTTT. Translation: CASSPTGTDSGNTIYF.

CDR3 sequence (DNA): TGTGCCAGCAGCCGAGGAAACTACGAGCAGTACTTC. It encodes CASSRGNYEQYF. V and J are TRBV11-2 and TRBJ2-7; unclear D gene. In germline, CDR1 is SGHAT, CDR2 FQNNGV. Trimming shortened V by 5 bases and J by 3 bases, and 8 bases separated the two germline ends. This CDR3 has 12 residues.

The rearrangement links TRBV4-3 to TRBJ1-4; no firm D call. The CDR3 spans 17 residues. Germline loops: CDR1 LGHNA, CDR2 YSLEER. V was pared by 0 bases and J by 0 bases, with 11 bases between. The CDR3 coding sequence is TGCGCCAGCAGCCAAGATCGGAGGGTTGCAACTAATGAAAAACTGTTTTTT. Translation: CASSQDRRVATNEKLFF.

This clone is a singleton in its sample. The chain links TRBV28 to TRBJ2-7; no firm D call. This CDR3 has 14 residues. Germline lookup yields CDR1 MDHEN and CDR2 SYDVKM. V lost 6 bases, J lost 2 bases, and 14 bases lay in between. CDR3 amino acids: CASRPTQAPYEQYF. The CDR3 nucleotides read TGTGCCAGCAGGCCTACGCAGGCTCCCTACGAGCAGTACTTC. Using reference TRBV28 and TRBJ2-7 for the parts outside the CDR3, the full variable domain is DVKVTQSSRYLVKRTGEKVFLECVQDMDHENMFWYRQDPGLGLRLIYFSYDVKMKEKGDIPEGYSVSREKKERFSLILESASTNQTSMYLCASRPTQAPYEQYFGPGTRLTVT.

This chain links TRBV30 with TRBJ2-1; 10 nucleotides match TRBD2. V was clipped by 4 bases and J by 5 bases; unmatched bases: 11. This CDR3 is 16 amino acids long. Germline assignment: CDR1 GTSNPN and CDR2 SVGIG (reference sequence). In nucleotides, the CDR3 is TGTGCCTGGAAGCCCTACGGGACTAGCGCAGACAATGAGCAGTTCTTC. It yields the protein CAWKPYGTSADNEQFF.

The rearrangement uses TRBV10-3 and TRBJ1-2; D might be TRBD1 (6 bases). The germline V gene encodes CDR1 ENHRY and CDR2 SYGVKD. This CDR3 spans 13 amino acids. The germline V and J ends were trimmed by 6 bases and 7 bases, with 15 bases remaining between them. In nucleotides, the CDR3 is TGTGCCATCAGCCGAGGGGGTAGAGGTGGCTACACCTTC. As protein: CAISRGGRGGYTF.

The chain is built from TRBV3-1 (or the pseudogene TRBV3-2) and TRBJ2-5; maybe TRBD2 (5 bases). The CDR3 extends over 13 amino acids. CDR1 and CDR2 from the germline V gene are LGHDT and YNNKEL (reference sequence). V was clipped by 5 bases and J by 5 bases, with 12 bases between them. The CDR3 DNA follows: TGTGCCAGCAGCGGAACTAGAGGCGAGACCCAGTACTTC. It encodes CASSGTRGETQYF.

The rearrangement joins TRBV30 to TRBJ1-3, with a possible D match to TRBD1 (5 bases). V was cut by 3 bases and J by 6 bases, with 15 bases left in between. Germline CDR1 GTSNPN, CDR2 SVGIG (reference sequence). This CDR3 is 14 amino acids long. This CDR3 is CAWRDPGLSNTIYF. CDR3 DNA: TGTGCCTGGAGAGACCCGGGACTTTCAAACACCATATATTTT.

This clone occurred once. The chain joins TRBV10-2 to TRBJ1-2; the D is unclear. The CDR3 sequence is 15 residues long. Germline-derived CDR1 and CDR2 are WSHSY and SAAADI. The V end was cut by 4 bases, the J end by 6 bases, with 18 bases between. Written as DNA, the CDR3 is TGCGCCAGCAGTGGGATCCCCGAGGGCTTAGATGGCTACACCTTC. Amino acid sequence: CASSGIPEGLDGYTF.

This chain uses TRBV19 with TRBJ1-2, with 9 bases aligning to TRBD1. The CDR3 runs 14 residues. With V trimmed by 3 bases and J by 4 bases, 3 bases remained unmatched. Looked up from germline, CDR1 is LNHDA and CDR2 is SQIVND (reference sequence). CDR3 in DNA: TGTGCCAGTAGTATTGGGACAGGGCGCTATGGCTACACCTTC. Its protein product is CASSIGTGRYGYTF.

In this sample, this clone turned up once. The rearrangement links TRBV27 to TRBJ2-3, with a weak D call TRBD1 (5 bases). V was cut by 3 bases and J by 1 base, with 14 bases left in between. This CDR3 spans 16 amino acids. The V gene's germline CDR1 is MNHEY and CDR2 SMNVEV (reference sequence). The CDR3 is CASSFIGVRGTDTQYF. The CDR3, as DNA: TGTGCCAGCAGTTTTATAGGGGTCAGGGGCACAGATACGCAGTATTTT.

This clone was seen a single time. For the CDR3, the DNA is TGTGCCAGCAGTTTATCGGGACAGGGGGAAGCTTTCTTT. Protein product: CASSLSGQGEAFF. The chain links TRBV27 to TRBJ1-1; 10 nucleotides agree with TRBD1. After removal of 0 bases from V and 8 bases from J, the junction contained 0 bases not matched to a gene. Germline V gene lookup returns CDR1 MNHEY and CDR2 SMNVEV (reference sequence). The CDR3 has 13 amino acids.

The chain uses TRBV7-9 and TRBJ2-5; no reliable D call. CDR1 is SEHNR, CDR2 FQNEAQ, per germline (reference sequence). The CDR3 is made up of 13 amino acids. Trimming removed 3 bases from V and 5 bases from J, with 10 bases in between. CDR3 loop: CASSFHGSETQYF. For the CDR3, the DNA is TGTGCCAGCAGCTTCCACGGGTCGGAGACCCAGTACTTC.

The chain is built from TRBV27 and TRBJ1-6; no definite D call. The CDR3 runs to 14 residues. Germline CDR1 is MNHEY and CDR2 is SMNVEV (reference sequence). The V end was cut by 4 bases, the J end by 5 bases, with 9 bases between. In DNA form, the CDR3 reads TGTGCCAGCAGTTCGCGGGTGCATAATTCACCCCTCCACTTT. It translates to CASSSRVHNSPLHF.